These 15 T cell receptor beta chains share one sample of origin, sequenced in a study of CD8 T cells in Susac syndrome (dated by TCRdb to about 2019). Libraries came from the immunoSEQ multiplex PCR assay. RNA was extracted with the RNeasy kit and roughly 0.45 to 1 ug was reverse transcribed using random hexamers. The public reads were reanalyzed by TCRdb: fastp trimming at Q25, MiXCR alignment, in-frame beta chains only. When rows share a CDR3 protein, they turn into one entry using the most common DNA and genes. In all, the sample holds about 180,000 distinct CDR3 sequences, and under 97% of those were seen once. The ten largest clonotypes hold 0.093% of the sample. The sequenced sample was CD4+ T cells from PBMCs. The source is a human donor with multiple sclerosis.

V and J are TRBV10-3 and TRBJ2-1; 9 nucleotides match TRBD1. This CDR3 spans 14 amino acids. The germline V gene encodes CDR1 ENHRY and CDR2 SYGVKD. V lost 10 bases and J lost 5; bases outside the gene matches: 9. Written as DNA, the CDR3 is TGTGCCAGCGTCGGGACAGGGCGCGACAATGAGCAGTTCTTC. Protein product: CASVGTGRDNEQFF.

The rearrangement links TRBV30 to TRBJ2-2, with D maybe TRBD1 (6 bases). The germline gives CDR1 GTSNPN, CDR2 SVGIG (reference sequence). V was clipped by 1 base and J by 4 bases, with 7 bases between them. The CDR3 runs 13 residues. The CDR3 coding sequence is TGTGCCTGGAGTGCAGGGGCCACCGGGGAGCTGTTTTTT. It specifies CAWSAGATGELFF.

The CDR3, as DNA: TGTGCCAGCAGCCAAGTGGAATCACCCCTCCACTTT. Its protein is CASSQVESPLHF. V usage is TRBV4-2 and J usage is TRBJ1-6; no definite D call. From germline, CDR1 is LGHNA and CDR2 YNFKEQ. This CDR3 contains 12 residues. V was cut by 1 base and J by 10 bases, with 5 bases left in between.

This sequence joins TRBV6-1 and TRBJ2-7; a weak D match, TRBD1 (6 bases). Germline lookup yields CDR1 MNHNS and CDR2 SASEGT. The CDR3 has 16 residues. V was pared by 6 bases and J by 5 bases, with 23 bases between. CDR3 coding DNA: TGTGCCAGCAGCCCGCGGACTGGACAGCAGTATCACGAGCAGTACTTC. This encodes CASSPRTGQQYHEQYF.

This clonotype is a singleton in its sample. V is TRBV29-1 and J is TRBJ2-7; 9 bases align to TRBD1. CDR1 is SQVTM, CDR2 ANQGSEA, per germline. V lost 6 bases to trimming and J lost 4 bases; unmatched junction nucleotides: 7. This CDR3 contains 13 residues. The CDR3 region is CSVRDRANYEQYF. For the CDR3, the DNA is TGCAGCGTCCGGGACAGGGCCAATTACGAGCAGTACTTC.

This chain links TRBV25-1 with TRBJ2-5, with unresolved D. The CDR3 consists of 11 residues. Germline V lookup: CDR1 MGHDK, CDR2 SYGVNS. The V end was cut by 7 bases, the J end by 7 bases, with 10 bases between. CDR3 loop: CASIRVGTQYF. For the CDR3, the DNA is TGTGCCAGCATCAGAGTAGGGACCCAGTACTTC.

The rearrangement links TRBV30 to TRBJ1-5, with D unresolved. Trimming pared 4 bases from V and 3 bases from J, leaving 10 bases between. The germline gives CDR1 GTSNPN, CDR2 SVGIG (reference sequence). This CDR3 spans 13 amino acids. The CDR3, as DNA: TGTGCCTGGAATAAGGCAGCCAATCAGCCCCAGCATTTT. It translates to CAWNKAANQPQHF. The variable domain in full, with the rest retrieved from reference TRBV30 and TRBJ1-5, is SQTIHQWPATLVQPVGSPLSLECTVEGTSNPNLYWYRQAAGRGLQLLFYSVGIGQISSEVPQNLSASRPQDRQFILSSKKLLLSDSGFYLCAWNKAANQPQHFGDGTRLSIL.

J is TRBJ2-2 and V is TRBV2, with D tentatively TRBD1 (6 bases). Looked up from germline, CDR1 is SNHLY and CDR2 is FYNNEI. With 10 bases removed from V and 7 bases from J, the gap between germline ends came to 16 bases. This CDR3 has 13 amino acids. CDR3 sequence: CATKHRENGELFF. The CDR3 nucleotides are TGTGCCACCAAACACAGGGAGAACGGGGAGCTGTTTTTT.

This sequence joins TRBV20-1 and TRBJ2-3; perhaps TRBD1 as D (5 bases). Between the trimmed V and J ends, which lost 7 bases and 8 bases, there was a span of 19 bases. The CDR3 is 13 residues long. Per germline, CDR1 DFQATT and CDR2 SNEGSKA (reference sequence). The CDR3 bases are TGCAGTGTTTTAGGGGATCTCGGTGGTACGCAGTATTTT. Amino acid sequence: CSVLGDLGGTQYF.

The chain employs TRBV3-1 and TRBJ1-6, with D unresolved. The CDR3 totals 14 residues. V lost 2 bases and J 5 bases, leaving 7 bases between the germline ends. CDR1 LGHDT and CDR2 YNNKEL come from the germline V gene (reference sequence). The CDR3 coding sequence is TGTGCCAGCAGCCAAATTACCGATAATTCACCCCTCCACTTT. Encoded protein: CASSQITDNSPLHF.

V and J are TRBV19 and TRBJ1-1, with 8 bases identical to TRBD1. The length of the CDR3 is 16 residues. V was clipped by 5 bases and J by 4 bases; unmatched bases: 12. Germline loops: CDR1 LNHDA, CDR2 SQIVND (reference sequence). CDR3 DNA: TGTGCCAGTAGTCCACGACAGGGGAGGACGGGCACTGAAGCTTTCTTT. Residues: CASSPRQGRTGTEAFF.

The chain's CDR3 is CSARGTGGEQFF. The DNA for the CDR3 is TGCAGTGCTAGGGGAACGGGCGGGGAGCAGTTCTTC. This rearrangement joins TRBV20-1 to TRBJ2-1; a possible D gene is TRBD2 (5 bases). The V and J ends lost 3 bases and 10 bases respectively, with 13 bases between them. Germline lookup yields CDR1 DFQATT and CDR2 SNEGSKA (reference sequence). The CDR3 contains 12 residues.

In this sample, this clonotype turned up once. The chain couples TRBV20-1 to TRBJ2-3; D is uncertain. Trimming removed 0 bases from V and 2 bases from J, with 12 bases in between. Germline lookup yields CDR1 DFQATT and CDR2 SNEGSKA (reference sequence). The CDR3 extends over 15 amino acids. CDR3 bases: TGCAGTGCTAGAGATCAAGGTCGTGACACAGATACGCAGTATTTT. This gives the protein CSARDQGRDTDTQYF.

The rearrangement uses TRBV7-2 and TRBJ2-1; TRBD2 aligns across 9 bases. CDR1 is SGHTA and CDR2 is FQGNSA in the germline V gene. The CDR3 length is 16 residues. V lost 1 base, J lost 4 bases, and 5 bases stayed unmatched. CDR3 amino acids: CASSLVVLAGYNEQFF. The CDR3 nucleotides read TGTGCCAGCAGCTTAGTGGTGCTAGCGGGGTACAATGAGCAGTTCTTC. Variable domain in full (rest from reference TRBV7-2 and TRBJ2-1): GAGVSQSPSNKVTEKGKDVELRCDPISGHTALYWYRQSLGQGLEFLIYFQGNSAPDKSGLPSDRFSAERTGGSVSTLTIQRTQQEDSAVYLCASSLVVLAGYNEQFFGPGTRLTVL.

The chain has TRBV7-9 and TRBJ1-4, with 7 positions matching TRBD1. Germline CDR1 SEHNR, CDR2 FQNEAQ (reference sequence). With 5 bases clipped from V and 7 bases from J, the junction kept 4 bases outside the gene matches. The CDR3 has 13 residues. The CDR3 nucleotides read TGTGCCAGCAGCGGCGGGACAGCTGAAAAACTGTTTTTT. Encoded protein: CASSGGTAEKLFF.